These 13 T cell receptor beta chains came from one sample sequenced in a study of cytomegalovirus exposure and HLA in healthy donors. 13 Jbeta primers and 60 Vbeta primers were used for the PCR. Data came from immunoSEQ multiplex PCR; TCRdb stores just in-frame clones and leaves some out. The table shows about 170,000 clones, with 85% occurring only once. Sequenced input: PBMCs. The receptors come from a man aged 25 to 40 in good health and CMV-seropositive.

The chain carries TRBV19 and TRBJ1-1; the D gene is possibly TRBD1 (6 bases). V lost 5 bases and J lost 1, with 14 bases in between. The CDR3 runs to 15 residues. Germline V gene lookup returns CDR1 LNHDA and CDR2 SQIVND (reference sequence). CDR3 sequence: CASSQQGASNTEAFF. The CDR3 nucleotides read TGTGCCAGTAGTCAACAGGGAGCCTCGAACACTGAAGCTTTCTTT.

The chain recombines TRBV5-6 with TRBJ2-3; 12 bases are a match to TRBD2. With 4 bases clipped from V and 3 bases from J, the junction kept 6 bases outside the gene matches. In germline, CDR1 is SGHDT, CDR2 YYEEEE. The CDR3 covers 16 residues. The CDR3: CASSSLAGGRTDTQYF. CDR3 coding DNA: TGTGCCAGCAGCAGTCTAGCGGGAGGGCGGACAGATACGCAGTATTTT.

The V call is TRBV9, the J call TRBJ1-5, with a weak D call TRBD1 (5 bases). V dropped 3 bases and J dropped 4 bases, with 11 bases sitting between them. CDR1 and CDR2 (germline): SGDLS, YYNGEE. The CDR3 covers 14 residues. The CDR3 spells CASSGGGVNQPQHF. The CDR3 DNA sequence: TGTGCCAGCAGCGGCGGGGGGGTAAATCAGCCCCAGCATTTT.

This chain connects TRBV11-3 to TRBJ2-3; 8 nucleotides match TRBD2. This CDR3 spans 19 amino acids. J gave up 3 bases and V 0 bases, and 14 bases lay outside the gene matches. CDR1 and CDR2 from the germline V gene are SGHNT and YENEEA. The CDR3 is CASSLEPPRTGTSTDTQYF. The CDR3 bases are TGTGCCAGCAGCTTAGAACCCCCCCGCACCGGGACTAGTACAGATACGCAGTATTTT.

The chain uses TRBV6-1 and TRBJ2-1; a weak D match, TRBD1 (6 bases). Germline values: CDR1 MNHNS, CDR2 SASEGT. This CDR3 is 13 amino acids long. Trimming took off 0 bases at V and 6 bases at J, with 6 bases between the two ends. The CDR3 sequence is CASSEAGGNEQFF. CDR3 bases: TGTGCCAGCAGTGAAGCAGGGGGCAATGAGCAGTTCTTC.

The rearrangement links TRBV5-1 to TRBJ2-1; 12 bases map to TRBD2. There are 15 residues in the CDR3. The ends lost 0 bases at V and 15 bases at J; junction bases unmatched: 10. Looked up from germline, CDR1 is SGHRS and CDR2 is YFSETQ. The CDR3 bases are TGCGCCAGCAGCTTGGACTGGACTAGCGGGACCAAGTGGTTCTTC. This gives the protein CASSLDWTSGTKWFF.

The J gene is TRBJ1-1, the V gene TRBV18; TRBD1 might be the D (5 bases). Trimming cost V 6 bases and J 0 bases, with 17 bases left between them. The CDR3 is 16 amino acids. Germline CDR1 KGHSH, CDR2 LQKENI. The CDR3 loop is CASSPQKQVMNTEAFF. As DNA, the CDR3 is TGTGCCAGCTCCCCGCAGAAACAGGTTATGAACACTGAAGCTTTCTTT.

The chain uses TRBV6-6 and TRBJ1-1; 9 bases agree with TRBD1. The CDR3 covers 15 residues. Unmatched junction bases numbered 8, after V lost 0 bases and J lost 9 bases. The germline V gene has CDR1 MNHNY and CDR2 SVGAGI (reference sequence). Here the CDR3 reads CASSYSKTGGTQAFF. In DNA form, the CDR3 reads TGTGCCAGCAGTTACTCTAAGACAGGGGGGACTCAAGCTTTCTTT.

This clone turned up a few times. In the same sample, other DNA sequences code for this CDR3. This sequence joins TRBV5-1 and TRBJ1-1; a possible D gene is TRBD1 (6 bases). Between the trimmed V and J ends, which lost 3 bases and 5 bases, there was a span of 11 bases. CDR1 is SGHRS, CDR2 YFSETQ, per germline. The CDR3 runs 13 residues. CDR3 region: CASSWGLGTEAFF. The CDR3 nucleotides are TGCGCCAGCAGCTGGGGGCTGGGAACTGAAGCTTTCTTT. Together with reference TRBV5-1 and TRBJ1-1, the CDR3 gives the full variable domain: KAGVTQTPRYLIKTRGQQVTLSCSPISGHRSVSWYQQTPGQGLQFLFEYFSETQRNKGNFPGRFSGRQFSNSRSEMNVSTLELGDSALYLCASSWGLGTEAFFGQGTRLTVV.

The gene calls are TRBV4-3 and TRBJ2-1, with D possibly being TRBD2 (6 bases). With 0 bases removed from V and 2 bases from J, the gap between germline ends came to 11 bases. The CDR3 spans 16 residues. Germline V lookup: CDR1 LGHNA, CDR2 YSLEER. CDR3 loop: CASSQEAGRTYNEQFF. The CDR3 DNA reads as TGCGCCAGCAGCCAAGAGGCCGGGAGAACCTACAATGAGCAGTTCTTC.

The chain links TRBV10-3 to TRBJ2-1; D is undetermined. V was trimmed by 4 bases and J by 10 bases, leaving 8 bases between them. CDR1 and CDR2 (germline): ENHRY, SYGVKD. The CDR3 spans 11 residues. The CDR3 loop reads CAISGASEQFF. CDR3 coding DNA: TGTGCCATCAGTGGTGCAAGCGAGCAGTTCTTC.

The CDR3 sequence: CATSREGSGGRRHF. The CDR3 DNA is TGTGCCACCAGCAGAGAAGGGTCCGGAGGGCGCCGTCATTTT. V and J are TRBV15 and TRBJ1-5; D is uncertain. The V end lost 0 bases, the J end lost 16 bases, and 19 bases lay between the germline ends. Germline V gene sequence: CDR1 LNHNV, CDR2 YYDKDF (reference sequence). The CDR3 consists of 14 residues. The variable domain in full, with the rest retrieved from reference TRBV15 and TRBJ1-5, is DAMVIQNPRYQVTQFGKPVTLSCSQTLNHNVMYWYQQKSSQAPKLLFHYYDKDFNNEADTPDNFQSRRPNTSFCFLDIRSPGLGDTAMYLCATSREGSGGRRHFGDGTRLSIL.

This clone was recorded only once. This chain uses TRBV19 with TRBJ1-1; no clear D. V shed 4 bases and J shed 0 bases, with 9 bases lying between them. The CDR3 has 14 amino acids. CDR1 is LNHDA and CDR2 is SQIVND in the germline V gene (reference sequence). Here the CDR3 reads CASSTLTVNTEAFF. CDR3 DNA sequence: TGTGCCAGTAGTACCCTCACTGTGAACACTGAAGCTTTCTTT.